This TCR beta chain derives from a study of T-cell reconstitution after alpha-beta-depleted transplantation in children. Study observations and caveats: At around two months after transplant, the alpha-beta T cells were reportedly derived from several hundred expanded clones that came from non-depleted graft cells.

V was cut by 1 base and J by 3 bases, with 18 bases left in between. Germline CDR1 and CDR2: MNHEY and SVGAGI. This CDR3 has 17 residues. This clonotype has more than one count but fewer than ten. The antigen is unknown. It was with unique molecular identifiers that the TCRbeta library was prepared. TCRdb called the PCR reads again in MiXCR, with one record for every CDR3 protein. The data show about 980,000 distinct CDR3 sequences, 25% to 35% seen once. Specimen: PBMCs, mostly from graft donor cells, collected 360 days after TCRalphabeta/CD19-depleted stem cell transplant. The receptor was derived from a boy under two years old who had a stem cell transplant for SCID, so the T cells may come from the graft donor. The chain links TRBV6-5 to TRBJ1-2; D possibly corresponds to TRBD1 (5 bases). The CDR3 DNA follows: TGTGCCAGCAGTTACTATCCCTCAGGAGGGGTTGACTATGGCTACACCTTC. Protein: CASSYYPSGGVDYGYTF.